This TCR beta chain appears in the sequencing data of a study of blood T cells in healthy people across ages. This clonotype has a count of ten or more. A sample-barcoded 5' primer and a J-beta primer mix were used in a second PCR of roughly 7 to 11 cycles. The authors tagged each cDNA molecule using a template-switch adaptor with 12 random nucleotides. One entry per CDR3 protein, called by TCRdb with MiXCR from the 5' RACE reads. Among 590,000 or so distinct CDR3 sequences, approximately 30% were seen once, and the ten largest hold approximately 14%. The study isolated at least 7 million PBMCs from each sample. The sample was blood. This receptor was taken from a woman of 80 years or more in good health.

The CDR3 here is CSARDSVGGATQTDTQYF. The CDR3 nucleotides read TGCAGTGCTAGAGATTCGGTCGGGGGGGCAACACAGACAGATACGCAGTATTTT. The chain couples TRBV20-1 to TRBJ2-3; the match to TRBD2 covers 8 bases. The CDR3 has 18 amino acids. Trimming took 0 bases from V and 3 from J; bases not matched to a gene: 14. Germline values: CDR1 DFQATT, CDR2 SNEGSKA (reference sequence).